This TCR beta chain was retrieved from a study of cytomegalovirus exposure and HLA in healthy donors. The ends were cut back, 4 bases at V and 3 bases at J, with 9 bases in the middle. Germline V gene data show CDR1 as PRHDT and CDR2 as FYEKMQ (reference sequence). The CDR3 runs 13 residues. The PCR used 60 Vbeta and 13 Jbeta primers. TCRdb keeps only in-frame clones here, not all; method: immunoSEQ multiplex PCR. This table holds roughly 180,000 clones, roughly 80% found once. The J gene is TRBJ2-5, the V gene TRBV13; D possibly corresponds to TRBD2 (6 bases). The specimen was PBMCs. The clonotype comes from a man between 40 and 49 years old in good health and CMV-seronegative. This CDR3 is CASSSGVKETQYF. Here the CDR3 DNA reads TGTGCCAGCAGCTCGGGAGTAAAAGAGACCCAGTACTTC.